These 15 T cell receptor beta chains were sequenced from one sample in a study of T cell changes during pregnancy in multiple sclerosis. Profiled with immunoSEQ multiplex PCR; TCRdb holds only in-frame clones, not every one. The sample has 35,000 to 45,000 clones, more than 90% seen once. The sample consisted of CD4+ T cells from peripheral blood mononuclear cells, taken after pregnancy. Every receptor here comes from a female donor in good health, enrolled as a control in a pregnancy study.

V is TRBV7-9 and J is TRBJ1-1; the D is unclear. V dropped 5 bases and J dropped 4 bases, with 20 bases sitting between them. Germline lookup yields CDR1 SEHNR and CDR2 FQNEAQ (reference sequence). There are 16 residues in the CDR3. The CDR3 is CASSTRWGGVFTEAFF. CDR3 nucleotides: TGTGCCAGCAGCACTAGGTGGGGAGGTGTGTTCACTGAAGCTTTCTTT.

This clone occurred once. V gene TRBV7-8 combines with J gene TRBJ2-7; 7 nucleotides line up with TRBD1. Germline lookup yields CDR1 SGHVS and CDR2 FQNEAQ. V was clipped by 5 bases and J by 6 bases; unmatched bases: 4. The CDR3 spans 12 residues. The CDR3 coding sequence is TGTGCCAGCAGCAGGGACAGAGGCGAGCAGTACTTC. Translated, it gives CASSRDRGEQYF.

The chain employs TRBV4-1 and TRBJ1-5; weak D call: TRBD1 (5 bases). Germline loops: CDR1 MGHRA, CDR2 YSYEKL. The germline V and J ends were trimmed by 2 bases and 4 bases, with 15 bases remaining between them. The CDR3 covers 16 residues. The CDR3 nucleotides read TGCGCCAGCAGCCAACCCAGGGACGGGAGGAATCAGCCCCAGCATTTT. Its protein product is CASSQPRDGRNQPQHF.

The chain has TRBV2 and TRBJ2-1, with D possibly being TRBD1 (6 bases). This CDR3 comprises 14 residues. V shed 1 base and J shed 5 bases, with 9 bases lying between them. The germline V gene encodes CDR1 SNHLY and CDR2 FYNNEI. The chain's CDR3 is CASSEETGNNEQFF. The DNA of the CDR3 is TGTGCCAGCAGTGAAGAAACAGGGAACAATGAGCAGTTCTTC.

This clone was picked up one time. The chain joins TRBV18 to TRBJ2-1; TRBD1 agrees at 12 bases. CDR1 and CDR2 (germline): KGHSH, LQKENI. The CDR3 is 18 residues long. The J segment lost 1 base and the V segment lost 2 bases, leaving 6 bases of the junction unmatched. Here the CDR3 DNA reads TGTGCCAGCTCACCAGGGGACAGGGGGCTTGAATCCTACAATGAGCAGTTCTTC. This translates into CASSPGDRGLESYNEQFF.

V and J are TRBV19 and TRBJ1-1; D remains unclear. With 0 bases removed from V and 4 bases from J, the gap between germline ends came to 3 bases. The V gene's germline CDR1 is LNHDA and CDR2 SQIVND (reference sequence). This CDR3 is 12 amino acids long. The CDR3 nucleotides are TGTGCCAGTAGTATAGAGAGCACTGAAGCTTTCTTT. Its translation is CASSIESTEAFF.

CDR3 sequence (DNA): TGTGCCAGCAGTCAAACCCCGAGTACTGAAGCTTTCTTT. Translation gives CASSQTPSTEAFF. This chain links TRBV11-2 with TRBJ1-1; D is ambiguous. Germline V gene sequence: CDR1 SGHAT, CDR2 FQNNGV. V was shortened by 6 bases and J by 5 bases, with 13 bases between the two germline ends. This CDR3 has 13 amino acids.

This CDR3 is CASSSHAGTGGNNEQFF. CDR3 nucleotide sequence: TGCGCCAGCAGCTCTCACGCCGGGACAGGGGGAAACAATGAGCAGTTCTTC. The V and J genes are TRBV4-1 and TRBJ2-1, with 11 bases aligning to TRBD1. Germline V gene sequence: CDR1 MGHRA, CDR2 YSYEKL. The CDR3 covers 17 residues. The V and J ends lost 5 bases and 5 bases, in that order; junction bases with no gene match: 11.

The chain uses TRBV7-2 and TRBJ2-3; no reliable D call. The CDR3 has 16 residues. Deletions cut 1 base from V and 1 base from J, with 12 bases between. Germline lookup yields CDR1 SGHTA and CDR2 FQGNSA. CDR3 DNA: TGTGCCAGCAGCTTAGACGTTGAGCAGGGCACAGATACGCAGTATTTT. It specifies CASSLDVEQGTDTQYF.

This chain joins TRBV19 and TRBJ1-6; 9 bases map to TRBD1. With 3 bases clipped from V and 11 bases from J, the junction kept 5 bases outside the gene matches. The germline CDR1 and CDR2 sequences are LNHDA and SQIVND (reference sequence). The CDR3 length is 14 residues. The DNA for the CDR3 is TGTGCCAGTAGTATGACAGGGGGTACTACACCCCTCCACTTT. This translates into CASSMTGGTTPLHF.

This clone was seen once. The chain uses TRBV7-3 and TRBJ2-1, with 8 bases identical to TRBD2. CDR3 size: 16 residues. V was clipped by 4 bases and J by 0 bases; unmatched bases: 5. The germline V gene encodes CDR1 SGHTA and CDR2 FQGTGA. The CDR3 loop reads CASSYMSGGSYNEQFF. The CDR3 region has the DNA TGTGCCAGCAGCTATATGAGCGGGGGCTCCTACAATGAGCAGTTCTTC.

This clone is a singleton in its sample. V gene TRBV6-5 combines with J gene TRBJ2-2; weak D call: TRBD1 (6 bases). CDR1 and CDR2 (germline): MNHEY, SVGAGI. This CDR3 has 14 residues. V was pared by 6 bases and J by 0 bases, with 8 bases between. The CDR3 loop is CASRQGSNTGELFF. The CDR3 coding sequence is TGTGCCAGCAGGCAGGGGTCGAACACCGGGGAGCTGTTTTTT.

The chain employs TRBV7-9 and TRBJ2-5; TRBD2 aligns across 8 bases. CDR3 length equals 16 residues. Germline CDR1 and CDR2: SEHNR and FQNEAQ (reference sequence). With V trimmed by 5 bases and J by 2 bases, 10 bases remained unmatched. The DNA of the CDR3 is TGTGCCAGCAGCCGGGGGGGTGGTGGAGGGCAAGAGACCCAGTACTTC. It encodes CASSRGGGGGQETQYF.

This clone was observed once. The chain combines TRBV4-1 with TRBJ2-2; tentatively, D is TRBD1 (5 bases). V was cut by 4 bases and J by 1 base, with 10 bases left in between. This CDR3 has 15 residues. Per the germline V gene, CDR1 is MGHRA and CDR2 is YSYEKL. This CDR3 reads CASSPPDRNTGELFF. CDR3 nucleotide sequence: TGCGCCAGCAGCCCACCAGACAGGAACACCGGGGAGCTGTTTTTT.

This clone was seen once. V and J are TRBV4-2 and TRBJ1-4; TRBD1 is a possible D gene (5 bases). Trimming removed 1 base at V and 5 bases at J, with 8 bases between. The germline CDR1 and CDR2 sequences are LGHNA and YNFKEQ. CDR3 length equals 14 residues. Written as DNA, the CDR3 is TGTGCCAGCAGCCAAGGGGGCCGCAATGAAAAACTGTTTTTT. The encoded protein is CASSQGGRNEKLFF.